This TCR beta chain is drawn from a study of blood T cell repertoires in COVID-19. This clone was observed a single time. The V gene's germline CDR1 is DFQATT and CDR2 SNEGSKA (reference sequence). Trimming stripped 7 bases from V and 5 bases from J, with 8 bases between. CDR3 length: 10 amino acids. The protocol was immunoSEQ multiplex PCR, while the TCRdb copy is restricted to in-frame clones and leaves out a portion. The data show about 120,000 clones, 85% to 90% seen once. Sequenced input: peripheral blood. V gene TRBV20-1 combines with J gene TRBJ2-5, with a weak D call TRBD2 (6 bases). The origin of this receptor is a man aged 65 to 85 with active or convalescent COVID-19. CDR3 DNA sequence: TGCAGTGTTCGGGGGGAGACCCAGTACTTC. This gives the protein CSVRGETQYF.